This is a list of T cell receptor beta chains from one sample in a study of blood T cell repertoires in COVID-19. Method: immunoSEQ multiplex PCR; TCRdb's copy keeps in-frame clones and lacks some. The table has about 150,000 clones, around 83% seen once. Sequenced: peripheral blood. The receptors were sampled from an older woman with COVID-19, enrolled during active disease. Both conserved end residues are part of each CDR3. Fields, in order: D gene, clone size, V gene, J gene, CDR3 protein, CDR3 DNA. D genes are given only for firm matches. Clone size, where shown, is once, few, many, or a class for clones that have expanded.

D gene: TRBD1; clone size: NA; V gene: TRBV7-2; J gene: TRBJ2-1; CDR3 protein: CASSWTGPEQFF; CDR3 DNA: TGTGCCAGCAGCTGGACAGGGCCTGAGCAGTTCTTC
D gene: TRBD1; clone size: NA; V gene: TRBV10-2; J gene: TRBJ2-1; CDR3 protein: CASRTRDRGLNEQFF; CDR3 DNA: TGCGCCAGCAGGACCCGGGACAGGGGGCTCAATGAGCAGTTCTTC
D gene: TRBD1; clone size: NA; V gene: TRBV12-3/TRBV12-4; J gene: TRBJ1-6; CDR3 protein: CASTRDRNSPLHF; CDR3 DNA: TGTGCCAGCACCCGGGACAGAAATTCACCCCTCCACTTT
D gene: NA; clone size: NA; V gene: TRBV29-1; J gene: TRBJ1-2; CDR3 protein: CSVEYPGWGYTF; CDR3 DNA: TGCAGCGTTGAATATCCAGGATGGGGCTACACCTTC
D gene: NA; clone size: NA; V gene: TRBV20-1; J gene: TRBJ2-1; CDR3 protein: CSASLVAYEQFF; CDR3 DNA: TGCAGTGCTAGTCTAGTTGCCTATGAGCAGTTCTTC
D gene: TRBD1; clone size: NA; V gene: TRBV7-9; J gene: TRBJ2-2; CDR3 protein: CASSLGQGVDGELFF; CDR3 DNA: TGTGCCAGCAGCTTAGGACAGGGGGTTGACGGGGAGCTGTTTTTT
D gene: TRBD2; clone size: NA; V gene: TRBV27; J gene: TRBJ2-3; CDR3 protein: CASSSPGLAADTQYF; CDR3 DNA: TGTGCCAGCTCTTCTCCGGGACTAGCGGCGGATACGCAGTATTTT
D gene: TRBD1; clone size: NA; V gene: TRBV15; J gene: TRBJ1-6; CDR3 protein: CATARGQGNSPLHF; CDR3 DNA: TGTGCCACGGCCCGGGGACAGGGAAATTCACCCCTCCACTTT
D gene: NA; clone size: NA; V gene: TRBV27; J gene: TRBJ1-6; CDR3 protein: CASRIKGGSSYNSPLHF; CDR3 DNA: TGTGCCAGCAGAATCAAGGGGGGGAGCTCCTATAATTCACCCCTCCACTTT
D gene: TRBD1; clone size: few; V gene: TRBV7-2; J gene: TRBJ1-1; CDR3 protein: CASSLDRRTEAFF; CDR3 DNA: TGTGCCAGCAGCTTGGACAGGAGGACTGAAGCTTTCTTT
D gene: NA; clone size: NA; V gene: TRBV10-2; J gene: TRBJ2-1; CDR3 protein: CASRRGGTVDNEQFF; CDR3 DNA: TGCGCCAGCAGGAGAGGAGGGACAGTGGACAATGAGCAGTTCTTC
D gene: NA; clone size: NA; V gene: TRBV5-1; J gene: TRBJ1-6; CDR3 protein: CASSLRGSNSPLHF; CDR3 DNA: TGCGCCAGCAGCTTAAGGGGATCTAATTCACCCCTCCACTTT
D gene: NA; clone size: NA; V gene: TRBV7-8; J gene: TRBJ1-5; CDR3 protein: CASTAFQGFDQPQHF; CDR3 DNA: TGTGCCAGCACCGCTTTTCAGGGGTTCGATCAGCCCCAGCATTTT
D gene: NA; clone size: NA; V gene: TRBV6-2/TRBV6-3; J gene: TRBJ2-1; CDR3 protein: CASSYSGGLSYNEQFF; CDR3 DNA: TGTGCCAGCAGTTACTCGGGCGGGTTGTCGTACAATGAGCAGTTCTTC
D gene: TRBD1; clone size: NA; V gene: TRBV4-1; J gene: TRBJ2-3; CDR3 protein: CASSDLGGQGLDTQYF; CDR3 DNA: TGCGCCAGCAGCGACTTGGGGGGACAGGGGCTAGATACGCAGTATTTT
D gene: TRBD1; clone size: NA; V gene: TRBV18; J gene: TRBJ2-5; CDR3 protein: CASSPRQGAETQYF; CDR3 DNA: TGTGCCAGCTCACCTAGACAGGGGGCAGAGACCCAGTACTTC
D gene: TRBD2; clone size: NA; V gene: TRBV5-8; J gene: TRBJ2-3; CDR3 protein: CASSFSRGGTDTQYF; CDR3 DNA: TGTGCCAGCAGCTTCTCGCGGGGGGGGACAGATACGCAGTATTTT
D gene: NA; clone size: NA; V gene: TRBV7-8; J gene: TRBJ2-2; CDR3 protein: CASSPRDSRGGELFF; CDR3 DNA: TGTGCCAGCAGCCCACGGGACTCCCGCGGCGGGGAGCTGTTTTTT
D gene: TRBD1; clone size: few; V gene: TRBV19; J gene: TRBJ1-6; CDR3 protein: CASSILTGGNSPLHF; CDR3 DNA: TGTGCCAGTAGCATCCTAACAGGGGGTAATTCACCCCTCCACTTT
D gene: TRBD2; clone size: NA; V gene: TRBV23-1; J gene: TRBJ2-1; CDR3 protein: CASSQPGTSGYNEQFF; CDR3 DNA: TGCGCCAGCAGTCAGCCCGGGACTAGCGGTTACAATGAGCAGTTCTTC
D gene: NA; clone size: few; V gene: TRBV11-2; J gene: TRBJ1-2; CDR3 protein: CASSSVGSYGYTF; CDR3 DNA: TGTGCCAGCAGCTCGGTAGGGAGCTATGGCTACACCTTC
D gene: TRBD1; clone size: once; V gene: TRBV14; J gene: TRBJ1-1; CDR3 protein: CASSPMTGMNTEAFF; CDR3 DNA: TGTGCCAGCAGCCCTATGACAGGGATGAACACTGAAGCTTTCTTT
D gene: TRBD1; clone size: few; V gene: TRBV4-1; J gene: TRBJ2-2; CDR3 protein: CASSHSTGDPGELFF; CDR3 DNA: TGCGCCAGCAGCCATAGTACAGGGGACCCCGGGGAGCTGTTTTTT
D gene: NA; clone size: NA; V gene: TRBV24-1; J gene: TRBJ1-6; CDR3 protein: CATSDHPKTGGTPIHF; CDR3 DNA: TGTGCCACCAGTGATCATCCTAAGACAGGAGGCACGCCTATCCACTTT
D gene: NA; clone size: once; V gene: TRBV7-8; J gene: TRBJ1-6; CDR3 protein: CASSIEENSPLHF; CDR3 DNA: TGTGCCAGCAGCATAGAGGAGAATTCACCCCTCCACTTT
D gene: TRBD1; clone size: NA; V gene: TRBV3-1/TRBV3-2; J gene: TRBJ1-1; CDR3 protein: CASSQEGTGGMNTEAFF; CDR3 DNA: TGTGCCAGCAGCCAAGAGGGGACAGGAGGAATGAACACTGAAGCTTTCTTT
D gene: NA; clone size: NA; V gene: TRBV27; J gene: TRBJ2-1; CDR3 protein: CASSWADYNEQFF; CDR3 DNA: TGTGCCAGCAGTTGGGCCGACTACAATGAGCAGTTCTTC
D gene: NA; clone size: NA; V gene: TRBV19; J gene: TRBJ1-2; CDR3 protein: CASSIDGAGFGYTF; CDR3 DNA: TGTGCCAGTAGTATAGACGGAGCGGGATTCGGCTACACCTTC
D gene: NA; clone size: NA; V gene: TRBV5-4; J gene: TRBJ1-1; CDR3 protein: CASSLVQMNTEAFF; CDR3 DNA: TGTGCCAGCAGCTTGGTTCAGATGAACACTGAAGCTTTCTTT
D gene: NA; clone size: NA; V gene: TRBV7-8; J gene: TRBJ1-1; CDR3 protein: CASSLATTGFGTEAFF; CDR3 DNA: TGTGCCAGCAGCTTAGCCACTACAGGGTTTGGGACTGAAGCTTTCTTT
D gene: NA; clone size: NA; V gene: TRBV5-1; J gene: TRBJ1-3; CDR3 protein: CASSSEGRTLDGNTIYF; CDR3 DNA: TGCGCCAGCAGCTCCGAAGGACGGACTTTAGATGGAAACACCATATATTTT
D gene: NA; clone size: NA; V gene: TRBV3-1/TRBV3-2; J gene: TRBJ1-1; CDR3 protein: CASTPLLTGNTEAFF; CDR3 DNA: TGTGCCAGCACCCCCCTATTGACGGGAAACACTGAAGCTTTCTTT
D gene: NA; clone size: NA; V gene: TRBV5-1; J gene: TRBJ2-6; CDR3 protein: CASTSLGGSGANVLTF; CDR3 DNA: TGCGCCAGCACCTCCTTAGGGGGCTCTGGGGCCAACGTCCTGACTTTC
D gene: NA; clone size: NA; V gene: TRBV18; J gene: TRBJ2-1; CDR3 protein: CASSPRGIYNEQFF; CDR3 DNA: TGTGCCAGCTCACCTCGAGGAATCTACAATGAGCAGTTCTTC
D gene: NA; clone size: few; V gene: TRBV7-2; J gene: TRBJ1-2; CDR3 protein: CASSPRGGVGYGYTF; CDR3 DNA: TGTGCCAGCAGCCCTCGAGGGGGAGTCGGTTATGGCTACACCTTC
D gene: TRBD1; clone size: NA; V gene: TRBV7-8; J gene: TRBJ1-3; CDR3 protein: CASSNRQGAGNTIYF; CDR3 DNA: TGTGCCAGCAGCAACCGACAGGGGGCAGGAAACACCATATATTTT
D gene: TRBD2; clone size: NA; V gene: TRBV4-2; J gene: TRBJ2-3; CDR3 protein: CASSQDLGAGGKDTQYF; CDR3 DNA: TGTGCCAGCAGCCAAGATTTGGGGGCGGGAGGGAAAGATACGCAGTATTTT
D gene: TRBD1; clone size: once; V gene: TRBV27; J gene: TRBJ1-5; CDR3 protein: CASSLLGDSYQPQHF; CDR3 DNA: TGTGCCAGCAGTCTCTTAGGGGACAGCTATCAGCCCCAGCATTTT